The sequence of this TCR beta chain was determined in a study of long-term antiretroviral therapy in people with HIV. Study-wide findings and caveats: ART-treated samples gained diversity yet remained below transplant donor controls.

V trimming: 6 bases; J trimming: 4 bases; junction bases outside the gene matches: 7. This CDR3 is built from 15 residues. Germline-derived CDR1 and CDR2 are LNHDA and SQIVND (reference sequence). Runs used v3.0 of the immunoSEQ assay and were done at survey level. Method: immunoSEQ multiplex PCR; TCRdb's copy keeps in-frame clones and lacks some. The top ten clones hold less than 12% of a sample with about 24,000 clones, around three quarters of them seen once. To note about this clone: The antigen is not known.

This sequence was found in a woman between 35 and 50 years old with HIV. This chain uses TRBV19 with TRBJ1-1; 11 positions agree with TRBD1. The sequencing used unsorted PBMCs, collected 1.2 years after starting antiretroviral therapy. CDR3 DNA sequence: TGTGCCAGTAGATGGACAGGGGGCGGGAGCACTGAAGCTTTCTTT. Translating it yields CASRWTGGGSTEAFF.